This T cell receptor (beta chain) was documented in a study of Ad26.COV2.S vaccination and SARS-CoV-2 variants. The CDR3 consists of 16 residues. CDR1 is MNHEY and CDR2 is SVGEGT in the germline V gene. Trimming at V came to 4 bases and at J to 10 bases, leaving 8 bases not matched to a gene. Produced via immunoSEQ multiplex PCR; TCRdb's table is partial and in-frame only. The data contain about 350,000 clones, roughly 90% of them singletons. Treatment specified: over 15 received Ad26.COV2.S at low or high dose, single or two shots; about five received placebo; per-sample allocation not given. The investigators took samples on day 63 after the first vaccine or placebo injection.

Sequenced here: peripheral blood, sampled in a trial of Ad26.COV2.S vaccine versus placebo. The chain employs TRBV6-2 or TRBV6-3 and TRBJ1-6; 12 bases align to TRBD1. The receptor's source is a person aged 18-65 years who received the Ad26.COV2.S COVID-19 vaccine or a placebo. CDR3 sequence (DNA): TGTGCCAGCAGTTCTTCCCGGGACAGGGGGCGATCACCCCTCCACTTT. This encodes CASSSSRDRGRSPLHF.